This passage covers 5 T cell receptor beta chains from one sample sequenced in a study of blood T cell repertoires in COVID-19. Assay: immunoSEQ multiplex PCR; the TCRdb copy retains only in-frame clones and omits some. The sample holds fewer than 120,000 clones, about three quarters seen once. Sample: peripheral blood. These receptor sequences come from a woman aged 80 or older with active or convalescent COVID-19.

CDR3 amino acids: CASSDLGEGGGGYTF. The CDR3 nucleotides are TGTGCCAGCAGTGACCTCGGGGAGGGAGGGGGTGGCTACACCTTC. The genes are TRBV2 and TRBJ1-2; perhaps TRBD1 as D (6 bases). Trimming cost V 3 bases and J 7 bases, with 18 bases left between them. The CDR3 runs 15 residues. In germline, CDR1 is SNHLY, CDR2 FYNNEI.

This chain uses TRBV11-1 with TRBJ2-7; possibly TRBD2 for D (5 bases). The CDR3 extends over 13 amino acids. The ends were cut back, 6 bases at V and 4 bases at J, with 13 bases in the middle. The germline V gene has CDR1 SGHAT and CDR2 FQDESV (reference sequence). CDR3 bases: TGTGCCAGCAGTTGGGGAGAAGGATACGAGCAGTACTTC. It yields the protein CASSWGEGYEQYF.

CDR3 region: CASSPGQLGEKLFF. In DNA, the CDR3 is TGTGCCAGCAGCCCGGGACAGCTAGGGGAAAAACTGTTTTTT. The V gene is TRBV9, the J gene TRBJ1-4; 7 positions agree with TRBD1. CDR1 is SGDLS, CDR2 YYNGEE, per germline. The trim removed 4 bases at V and 8 bases at J, leaving 8 bases unmatched. The CDR3 runs to 14 residues. Full variable domain (missing parts from reference TRBV9 and TRBJ1-4): DSGVTQTPKHLITATGQRVTLRCSPRSGDLSVYWYQQSLDQGLQFLIQYYNGEERAKGNILERFSAQQFPDLHSELNLSSLELGDSALYFCASSPGQLGEKLFFGSGTQLSVL.

This chain uses TRBV27 with TRBJ2-1; 8 bases line up with TRBD2. CDR3 length equals 16 residues. The V and J ends lost 2 bases and 4 bases, in that order; junction bases with no gene match: 7. The germline V gene has CDR1 MNHEY and CDR2 SMNVEV (reference sequence). The CDR3 protein is CASSLGTSGPYNEQFF. Here the CDR3 DNA reads TGTGCCAGCAGTTTAGGCACTAGCGGACCTTACAATGAGCAGTTCTTC.

J is TRBJ2-2 and V is TRBV5-1, with 10 nucleotides matching TRBD2. Unmatched junction bases numbered 14, after V lost 5 bases and J lost 4 bases. CDR3 size: 18 residues. CDR1 and CDR2 from the germline V gene are SGHRS and YFSETQ. CDR3 coding DNA: TGCGCCAGCAGACCGGGTCTAGCGGGAGAATCGGGCACCGGGGAGCTGTTTTTT. It codes for CASRPGLAGESGTGELFF.